This TCR beta chain stems from a study of blood T cell repertoires in COVID-19. Background on the study: Samples representing acute and convalescent COVID-19 were sourced from the United States, Italy and Spain.

Repertoires were generated with immunoSEQ multiplex PCR, while TCRdb's copy carries only in-frame clones and drops some. This sample has tens of thousands of clones, with over 75% found just once. This CDR3 spans 15 amino acids. The germline CDR1 and CDR2 sequences are MNHEY and SMNVEV (reference sequence). Trimming removed 5 bases from V and 1 base from J; junction bases left unmatched: 6. The TCR originated in a human donor in a cohort sampled during active COVID-19. The rearrangement links TRBV27 to TRBJ1-1, with 8 bases identical to TRBD1. The sequenced material came from peripheral blood. CDR3 amino acids: CASSIDRGPNTEAFF. The CDR3 region has the DNA TGTGCCAGCAGTATCGACAGGGGCCCGAACACTGAAGCTTTCTTT.